This T cell receptor beta chain was documented in a study of cytomegalovirus exposure and HLA in healthy donors. CDR1 is MGHRA, CDR2 YSYEKL, per germline. This CDR3 has 14 residues. V lost 4 bases and J 3 bases, leaving 13 bases between the germline ends. The PCR was carried out with 60 Vbeta primers and 13 Jbeta primers. Clones were read by immunoSEQ multiplex PCR, and TCRdb kept only the in-frame ones, dropping some. This table has about 190,000 clones, 75% to 80% appearing once. Study findings and constraints: Among the CMV-associated chains, three were confirmed in vitro as specific for CMV antigens. Follow-up analysis found HLA locus-dependent TCR association rates, highest for DRB1 and lowest for HLA-C. Earlier results showed most TCR beta V segments being productive about 87% or about 30% of the time.

About this clone itself: Its antigen is currently unknown.

Sequenced: PBMCs. The receptor was derived from a woman aged 25 to 39 in good health and CMV-seropositive. The V and J genes are TRBV4-1 and TRBJ2-7; tentative D call: TRBD2 (6 bases). The CDR3 nucleotides read TGCGCCAGCAGCCGGGAGAGCGGGCTCTACGAGCAGTACTTC. Translating gives CASSRESGLYEQYF.